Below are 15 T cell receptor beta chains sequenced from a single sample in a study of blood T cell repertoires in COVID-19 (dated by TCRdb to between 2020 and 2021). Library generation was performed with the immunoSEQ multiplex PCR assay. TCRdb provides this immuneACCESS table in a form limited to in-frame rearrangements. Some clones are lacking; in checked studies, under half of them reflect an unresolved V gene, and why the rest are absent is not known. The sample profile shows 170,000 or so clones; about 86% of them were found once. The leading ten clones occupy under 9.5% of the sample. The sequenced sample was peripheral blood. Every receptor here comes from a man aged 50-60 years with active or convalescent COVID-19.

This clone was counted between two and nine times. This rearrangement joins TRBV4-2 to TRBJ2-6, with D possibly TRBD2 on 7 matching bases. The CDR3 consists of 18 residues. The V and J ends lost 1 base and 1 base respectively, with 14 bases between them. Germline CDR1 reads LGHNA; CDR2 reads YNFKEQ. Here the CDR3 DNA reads TGTGCCAGCAGCCAAGTAACGGGGGGCCATTCTGGGGCCAACGTCCTGACTTTC. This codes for CASSQVTGGHSGANVLTF.

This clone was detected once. This chain's CDR3 is CASSKGQGAQYEQYF. The CDR3 DNA is TGCGCCAGCAGCAAGGGACAGGGGGCGCAGTATGAGCAGTACTTC. The rearrangement links TRBV10-1 to TRBJ2-7; 12 bases align to TRBD1. The germline CDR1 and CDR2 sequences are WNHNN and SYGVQD (reference sequence). CDR3 size: 15 residues. Trimming cost V 6 bases and J 7 bases; bases outside gene matches: 10.

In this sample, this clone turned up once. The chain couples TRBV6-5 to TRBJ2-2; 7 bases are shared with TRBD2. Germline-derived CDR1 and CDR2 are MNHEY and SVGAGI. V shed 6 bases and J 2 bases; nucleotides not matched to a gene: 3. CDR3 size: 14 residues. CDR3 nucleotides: TGTGCCAGCAGGCAAGCGGGAAACACCGGGGAGCTGTTTTTT. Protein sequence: CASRQAGNTGELFF.

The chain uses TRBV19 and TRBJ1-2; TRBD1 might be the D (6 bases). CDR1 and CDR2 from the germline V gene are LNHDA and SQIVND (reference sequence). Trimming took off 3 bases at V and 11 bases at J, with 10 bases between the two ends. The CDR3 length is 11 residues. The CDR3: CASSITGSYTF. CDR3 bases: TGTGCCAGTAGTATCACAGGGAGTTACACCTTC.

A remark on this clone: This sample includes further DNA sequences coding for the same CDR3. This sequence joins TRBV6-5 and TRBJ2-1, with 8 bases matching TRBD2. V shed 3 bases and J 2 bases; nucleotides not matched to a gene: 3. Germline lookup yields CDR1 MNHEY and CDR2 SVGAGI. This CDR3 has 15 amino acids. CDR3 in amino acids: CASSYDGRAYNEQFF. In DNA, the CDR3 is TGTGCCAGCAGTTATGACGGGAGGGCCTACAATGAGCAGTTCTTC.

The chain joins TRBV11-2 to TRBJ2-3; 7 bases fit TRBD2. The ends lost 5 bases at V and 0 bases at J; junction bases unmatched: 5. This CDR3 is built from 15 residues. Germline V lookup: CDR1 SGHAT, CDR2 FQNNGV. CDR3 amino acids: CASSLLAGSTDTQYF. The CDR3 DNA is TGTGCCAGCAGCCTGTTAGCGGGTAGCACAGATACGCAGTATTTT. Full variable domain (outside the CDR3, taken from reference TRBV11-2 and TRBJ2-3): EAGVAQSPRYKIIEKRQSVAFWCNPISGHATLYWYQQILGQGPKLLIQFQNNGVVDDSQLPKDRFSAERLKGVDSTLKIQPAKLEDSAVYLCASSLLAGSTDTQYFGPGTRLTVL.

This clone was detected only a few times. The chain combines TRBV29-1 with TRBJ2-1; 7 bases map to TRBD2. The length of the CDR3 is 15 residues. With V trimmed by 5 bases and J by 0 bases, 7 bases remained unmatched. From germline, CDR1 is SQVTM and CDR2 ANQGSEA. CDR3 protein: CSVQTSPSSYNEQFF. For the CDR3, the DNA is TGCAGCGTTCAGACTAGCCCGAGCTCCTACAATGAGCAGTTCTTC.

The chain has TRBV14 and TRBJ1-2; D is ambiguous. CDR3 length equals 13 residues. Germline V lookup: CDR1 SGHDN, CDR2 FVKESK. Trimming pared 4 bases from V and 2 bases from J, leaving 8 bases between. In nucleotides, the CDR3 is TGTGCCAGCAGCCTCGGGGTAAACTATGGCTACACCTTC. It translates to CASSLGVNYGYTF.

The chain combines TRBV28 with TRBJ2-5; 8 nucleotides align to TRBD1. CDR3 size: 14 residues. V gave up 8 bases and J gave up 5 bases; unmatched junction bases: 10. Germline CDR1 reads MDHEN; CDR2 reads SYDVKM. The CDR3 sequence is CASLPGTGGETQYF. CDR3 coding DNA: TGTGCCAGCCTCCCGGGGACAGGTGGTGAGACCCAGTACTTC.

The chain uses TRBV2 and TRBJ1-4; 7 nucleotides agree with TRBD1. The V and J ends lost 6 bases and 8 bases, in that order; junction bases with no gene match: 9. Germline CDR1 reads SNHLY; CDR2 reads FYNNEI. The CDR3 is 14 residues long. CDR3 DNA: TGTGCCAGCAGACAAAGACAGGGAATGGAAAAACTGTTTTTT. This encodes CASRQRQGMEKLFF.

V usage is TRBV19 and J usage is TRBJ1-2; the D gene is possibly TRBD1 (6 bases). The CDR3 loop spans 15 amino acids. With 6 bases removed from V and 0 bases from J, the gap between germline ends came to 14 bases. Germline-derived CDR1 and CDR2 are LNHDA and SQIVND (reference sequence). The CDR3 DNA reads TGTGCCAGTAGAACACCAGGGGAGACTAACTATGGCTACACCTTC. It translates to CASRTPGETNYGYTF. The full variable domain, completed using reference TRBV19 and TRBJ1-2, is DGGITQSPKYLFRKEGQNVTLSCEQNLNHDAMYWYRQDPGQGLRLIYYSQIVNDFQKGDIAEGYSVSREKKESFPLTVTSAQKNPTAFYLCASRTPGETNYGYTFGSGTRLTVV.

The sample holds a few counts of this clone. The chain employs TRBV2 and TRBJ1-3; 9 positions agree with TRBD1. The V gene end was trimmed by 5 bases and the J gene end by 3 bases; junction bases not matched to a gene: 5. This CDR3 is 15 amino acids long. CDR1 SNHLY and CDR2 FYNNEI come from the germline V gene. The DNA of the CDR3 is TGTGCCAGCAGTCAACAGGGGGCAGGTGGAAACACCATATATTTT. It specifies CASSQQGAGGNTIYF.

In nucleotides, the CDR3 is TGTGCCAGCAGTACCGACAGGGGTAAAAACATTCAGTACTTC. Translating it yields CASSTDRGKNIQYF. The J gene is TRBJ2-4, the V gene TRBV27; TRBD1 aligns across 8 bases. With 5 bases clipped from V and 4 bases from J, the junction kept 4 bases outside the gene matches. CDR1 is MNHEY, CDR2 SMNVEV, per germline (reference sequence). The CDR3 is made up of 14 amino acids.

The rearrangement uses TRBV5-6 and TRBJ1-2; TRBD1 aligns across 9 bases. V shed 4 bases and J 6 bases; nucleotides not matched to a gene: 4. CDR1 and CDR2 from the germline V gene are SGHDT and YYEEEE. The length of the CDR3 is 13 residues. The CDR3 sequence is CASSLTGGNGYTF. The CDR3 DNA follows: TGTGCCAGCAGCCTAACAGGGGGCAATGGCTACACCTTC.

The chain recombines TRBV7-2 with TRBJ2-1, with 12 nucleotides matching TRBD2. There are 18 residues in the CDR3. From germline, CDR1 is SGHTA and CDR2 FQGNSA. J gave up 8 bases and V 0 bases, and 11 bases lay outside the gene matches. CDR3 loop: CASSLAADASGGAYEQFF. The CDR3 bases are TGTGCCAGCAGCTTAGCCGCCGACGCTAGCGGGGGGGCATATGAGCAGTTCTTC. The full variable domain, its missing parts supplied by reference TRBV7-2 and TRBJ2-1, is GAGVSQSPSNKVTEKGKDVELRCDPISGHTALYWYRQSLGQGLEFLIYFQGNSAPDKSGLPSDRFSAERTGGSVSTLTIQRTQQEDSAVYLCASSLAADASGGAYEQFFGPGTRLTVL.